The 14 T cell receptor beta chains reported below all come from one sample, sequenced in a study of PD-1 blockade in classical Hodgkin lymphoma. Sequencing was performed with immunoSEQ multiplex PCR; in TCRdb, only in-frame clones are kept and a portion is missing. The table records approximately 9,800 clones, about 70% of them present only once. Brentuximab vedotin exposure varied among the patients, all of whom had relapsed after autologous stem cell transplantation. Out of thawed PBMCs, magnetic negative selection purified CD4+ T cells. The sample was CD4+ T cells from blood, taken at baseline. These receptors were taken from a human donor with classical Hodgkin lymphoma.

The chain links TRBV13 to TRBJ2-3; D unclear. V was cut by 3 bases and J by 5 bases, with 6 bases left in between. Germline-derived CDR1 and CDR2 are PRHDT and FYEKMQ (reference sequence). The CDR3 is 12 residues long. CDR3 sequence: CASSFLEDTQYF. CDR3 DNA sequence: TGTGCCAGCAGCTTCCTAGAAGATACGCAGTATTTT.

This sequence joins TRBV28 and TRBJ2-1, with D unclear. The germline V gene encodes CDR1 MDHEN and CDR2 SYDVKM. The CDR3 runs to 15 residues. With 7 bases removed from V and 0 bases from J, the gap between germline ends came to 13 bases. DNA for the CDR3: TGTGCCAGCAATCTGCCCGAAGGCTCCTACAATGAGCAGTTCTTC. It codes for CASNLPEGSYNEQFF.

This clone was seen a handful of times. The chain uses TRBV27 and TRBJ1-1, with D possibly being TRBD1 (6 bases). The CDR3 is 15 residues long. CDR1 and CDR2 (germline): MNHEY, SMNVEV (reference sequence). Trimming pared 0 bases from V and 5 bases from J, leaving 13 bases between. CDR3 in amino acids: CASSLSKGGGTEAFF. The CDR3 DNA is TGTGCCAGCAGTTTATCGAAGGGGGGGGGAACTGAAGCTTTCTTT.

V is TRBV19 and J is TRBJ1-5, with a possible D match to TRBD1 (6 bases). This CDR3 spans 14 amino acids. Trimming took 5 bases from V and 4 from J, leaving 12 bases between them. Germline loops: CDR1 LNHDA, CDR2 SQIVND (reference sequence). CDR3 bases: TGTGCCAGTAGTTTGACAGGACTTAATCAGCCCCAGCATTTT. This encodes CASSLTGLNQPQHF.

This clone was observed once. CDR3 bases: TGTGCCAGCAGCTTAGGAAGGGACGGCTACACCTTC. It yields the protein CASSLGRDGYTF. The rearrangement joins TRBV11-2 to TRBJ1-2; D is possibly TRBD1 (5 bases). Trimming left V 1 base short and J 8 bases short, with 8 bases between. The CDR3 extends over 12 amino acids. CDR1 SGHAT and CDR2 FQNNGV come from the germline V gene. Together with reference TRBV11-2 and TRBJ1-2, the CDR3 gives the full variable domain: EAGVAQSPRYKIIEKRQSVAFWCNPISGHATLYWYQQILGQGPKLLIQFQNNGVVDDSQLPKDRFSAERLKGVDSTLKIQPAKLEDSAVYLCASSLGRDGYTFGSGTRLTVV.

The CDR3 protein is CASSPTPLAGVGEQYF. DNA of the CDR3: TGTGCCAGCAGCCCGACCCCTCTAGCGGGCGTAGGTGAGCAGTACTTC. V usage is TRBV7-3 and J usage is TRBJ2-7; 8 bases line up with TRBD2. Unmatched junction bases numbered 16, after V lost 5 bases and J lost 7 bases. In germline, CDR1 is SGHTA, CDR2 FQGTGA. CDR3 length equals 16 residues.

This clone has just a few counts. J is TRBJ1-2 and V is TRBV28; D remains unclear. Trimming removed 6 bases from V and 4 bases from J, with 15 bases in between. Germline V gene lookup returns CDR1 MDHEN and CDR2 SYDVKM. The length of the CDR3 is 14 residues. The CDR3 nucleotides are TGTGCCAGCAGACTGGGTGGCACCGGCTATGGCTACACCTTC. This encodes CASRLGGTGYGYTF.

This clone is termed large. Other nucleotide sequences in the sample specify the same CDR3. V is TRBV4-1 and J is TRBJ2-1, with D possibly matching TRBD2 (5 bases). Germline CDR1 MGHRA, CDR2 YSYEKL. V was cut by 4 bases and J by 1 base, with 8 bases left in between. The CDR3 totals 14 residues. The CDR3 loop is CASSPRVSYNEQFF. In DNA, the CDR3 is TGCGCCAGCAGCCCGCGGGTATCCTACAATGAGCAGTTCTTC.

DNA of the CDR3: TGTGCCAGCAGCTTAGATGGAACTAGCGGGAGTTGGTACGAGCAGTACTTC. This codes for CASSLDGTSGSWYEQYF. This chain connects TRBV7-9 to TRBJ2-7; 11 bases fit TRBD2. This CDR3 comprises 17 residues. Germline V gives CDR1 SEHNR, CDR2 FQNEAQ (reference sequence). The ends lost 1 base at V and 4 bases at J; junction bases unmatched: 9. Together with reference TRBV7-9 and TRBJ2-7, the CDR3 gives the full variable domain: DTGVSQNPRHKITKRGQNVTFRCDPISEHNRLYWYRQTLGQGPEFLTYFQNEAQLEKSRLLSDRFSAERPKGSFSTLEIQRTEQGDSAMYLCASSLDGTSGSWYEQYFGPGTRLTVT.

The chain combines TRBV5-6 with TRBJ2-7, with TRBD2 matching over 7 bases. The junction had 2 bases not matched to a gene; V was cut back by 0 bases and J by 2 bases. This CDR3 has 14 residues. Germline CDR1 reads SGHDT; CDR2 reads YYEEEE. Here the CDR3 reads CASSLERGTYEQYF. CDR3 in DNA: TGTGCCAGCAGCTTGGAGCGGGGAACCTACGAGCAGTACTTC.

The V and J genes are TRBV7-2 and TRBJ2-3; tentatively, D is TRBD2 (6 bases). V lost 3 bases and J 4 bases, leaving 8 bases between the germline ends. Germline V lookup: CDR1 SGHTA, CDR2 FQGNSA. The CDR3 sequence is 13 residues long. The CDR3 sequence is CASSFGGPDTQYF. The CDR3 region has the DNA TGTGCCAGCAGCTTCGGAGGGCCAGATACGCAGTATTTT.

V is TRBV4-1 and J is TRBJ2-7; D is possibly TRBD2 (5 bases). V lost 0 bases and J 5 bases, leaving 11 bases between the germline ends. CDR3 size: 14 residues. Germline V gives CDR1 MGHRA, CDR2 YSYEKL. The CDR3 nucleotides read TGCGCCAGCAGCCAAGAACCAAAGGAGGACGAGCAGTACTTC. Protein sequence: CASSQEPKEDEQYF.

This clone was counted only a few times. The chain uses TRBV5-4 and TRBJ2-7; 9 bases align to TRBD2. Germline trimming cut 4 bases from V and 5 bases from J; bases unmatched to any gene: 19. The CDR3 runs to 18 residues. The germline V gene has CDR1 SGHNT and CDR2 YYREEE (reference sequence). CDR3 bases: TGTGCCAGCAGCCCACCGGGCGTCGGGAGCGGGGGGACCCACGAGCAGTACTTC. Amino acids: CASSPPGVGSGGTHEQYF.

The chain combines TRBV5-5 with TRBJ1-1, with unresolved D. The V gene lost 4 bases and the J gene lost 1 base, with 11 bases spanning the gap. Germline V CDR1 and CDR2: SGHKS, YYEKEE (reference sequence). The CDR3 has 14 residues. Here the CDR3 DNA reads TGTGCCAGCAGCCCCAGACTGGAGAACACTGAAGCTTTCTTT. This codes for CASSPRLENTEAFF.